This T cell receptor beta chain was recovered during a study of cytomegalovirus exposure and HLA in healthy donors. Germline values: CDR1 SGHTA, CDR2 FQGNSA. The CDR3 is made up of 11 amino acids. Trimming took 5 bases from V and 6 from J, leaving 4 bases between them. On this clone: What it recognizes is unknown.

Study-wide results and limits: Rare TCR sequences dominated, though some public TCRs recurred in many donors. That first-cohort TCR clusters tended to co-occur in the roughly 120 validation repertoires was found in a later analysis.

Profiling relied on immunoSEQ multiplex PCR, and the TCRdb table lists in-frame clones only, not all of them. The repertoire holds roughly 180,000 clones, with 86% as singletons. J is TRBJ2-2 and V is TRBV7-2; D is undetermined. Sequenced: PBMCs. The source of this sequence is a man aged 30 to 39 in good health and CMV-seropositive. CDR3 in amino acids: CASSPPGELFF. In nucleotides, the CDR3 is TGTGCCAGCAGCCCCCCCGGGGAGCTGTTTTTT.